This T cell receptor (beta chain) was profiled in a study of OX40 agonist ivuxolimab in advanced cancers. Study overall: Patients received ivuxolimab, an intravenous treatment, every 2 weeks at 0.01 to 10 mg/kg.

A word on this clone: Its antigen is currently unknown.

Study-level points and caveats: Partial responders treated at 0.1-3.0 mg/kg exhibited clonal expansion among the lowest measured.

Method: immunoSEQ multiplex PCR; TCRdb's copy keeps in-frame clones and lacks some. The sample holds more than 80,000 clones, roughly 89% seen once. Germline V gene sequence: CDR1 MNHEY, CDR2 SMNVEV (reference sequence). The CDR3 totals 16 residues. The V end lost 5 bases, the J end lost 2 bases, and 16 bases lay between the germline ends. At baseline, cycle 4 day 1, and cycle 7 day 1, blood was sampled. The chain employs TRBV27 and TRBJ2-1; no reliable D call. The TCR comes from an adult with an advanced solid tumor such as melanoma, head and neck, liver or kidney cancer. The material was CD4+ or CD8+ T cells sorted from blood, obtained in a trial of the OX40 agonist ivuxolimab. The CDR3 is CASSTSVGPTYNEQFF. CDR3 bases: TGTGCCAGCAGTACAAGCGTTGGGCCTACCTACAATGAGCAGTTCTTC.